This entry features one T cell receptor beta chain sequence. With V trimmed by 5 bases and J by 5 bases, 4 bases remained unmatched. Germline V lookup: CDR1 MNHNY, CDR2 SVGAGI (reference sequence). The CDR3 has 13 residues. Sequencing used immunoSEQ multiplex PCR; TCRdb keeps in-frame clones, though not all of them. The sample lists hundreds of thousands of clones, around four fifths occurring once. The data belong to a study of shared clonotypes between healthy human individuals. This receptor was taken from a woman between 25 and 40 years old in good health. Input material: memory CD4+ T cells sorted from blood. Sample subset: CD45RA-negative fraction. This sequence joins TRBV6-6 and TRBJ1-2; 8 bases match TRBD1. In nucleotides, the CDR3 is TGTGCCAGCAGTAACCAGGGGGCGTATGGCTACACCTTC. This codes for CASSNQGAYGYTF.